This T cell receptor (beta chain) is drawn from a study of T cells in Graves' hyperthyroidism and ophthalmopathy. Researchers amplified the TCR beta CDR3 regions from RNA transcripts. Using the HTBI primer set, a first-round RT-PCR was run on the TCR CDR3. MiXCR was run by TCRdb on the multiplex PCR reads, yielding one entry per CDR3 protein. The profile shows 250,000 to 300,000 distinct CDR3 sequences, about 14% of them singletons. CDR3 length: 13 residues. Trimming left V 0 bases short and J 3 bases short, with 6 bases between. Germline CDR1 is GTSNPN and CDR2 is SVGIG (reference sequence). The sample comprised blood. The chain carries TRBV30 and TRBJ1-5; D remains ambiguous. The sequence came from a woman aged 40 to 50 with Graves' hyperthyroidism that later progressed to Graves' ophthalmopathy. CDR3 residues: CAWSVRFNQPQHF. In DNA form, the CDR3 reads TGTGCCTGGAGTGTACGTTTCAATCAGCCCCAGCATTTT.